Included here is one T cell receptor beta chain sequence, with context. Its antigen remains unknown. This entry belongs to a study of a mutant IDH1 vaccine in newly diagnosed glioma. TCRdb's copy holds only in-frame clones and misses some; the assay was immunoSEQ multiplex PCR. This table has tens of thousands of clones, 85% to 90% appearing once. Germline trimming cut 7 bases from V and 4 bases from J; bases unmatched to any gene: 23. Germline CDR1 MNHEY, CDR2 SMNVEV (reference sequence). This CDR3 has 19 amino acids. This sample's time point: week 35, safety follow-up. In every dose of vaccine, 300 ug of mutant IDH1 20-mer peptide was given alongside topical imiquimod.

Sequenced here: PBMCs, sampled from a glioma patient whose treatment included an IDH1 peptide vaccine. This chain connects TRBV27 to TRBJ2-3; 7 nucleotides align to TRBD1. This clonotype was sampled from a middle-aged man with glioma. The CDR3 sequence: CASTSTRPGGFPPPDTQYF. The DNA of the CDR3 is TGTGCCAGCACCAGTACCCGGCCAGGGGGTTTTCCTCCTCCAGATACGCAGTATTTT.